The source of this T cell receptor (beta chain) is a study of blood T cells in healthy people across ages. The table lists this clonotype with many counts. A second roughly 6 to 11 cycle PCR used barcoded and J-beta primers. TCRdb re-analysed the 5' RACE reads in MiXCR, keeping a single row per CDR3 protein. Of 550,000 to 800,000 distinct CDR3 sequences listed, less than 40% are singletons. This sequence originates from a woman of 80 years or more in good health. Sequencing was done on a sample of blood.

DNA of the CDR3: TGCAGTGCTAGAGATGGATCGGACTACGAGCAGTACTTC. Its protein is CSARDGSDYEQYF. The chain joins TRBV20-1 to TRBJ2-7; the D is unclear. The CDR3 totals 13 residues. V dropped 0 bases and J dropped 3 bases, with 9 bases sitting between them. Germline lookup yields CDR1 DFQATT and CDR2 SNEGSKA (reference sequence).